This entry lists 30 T cell receptor beta chains sequenced from one sample in a study of cytomegalovirus exposure and HLA in healthy donors. PCR amplification relied on 60 Vbeta primers (plus 13 Jbeta primers). The protocol was immunoSEQ multiplex PCR, while the TCRdb copy is restricted to in-frame clones and leaves out a portion. The table has under 150,000 clones, approximately 84% seen once. Sequencing input: PBMCs. These receptors all come from a boy between 2 and 15 years old in good health and CMV-seronegative.

The CDR3 DNA reads TGTGCCACCAGCAGGACAGGGACGAACACCGGGGAGCTGTTTTTT. Amino acids: CATSRTGTNTGELFF. V gene TRBV15 combines with J gene TRBJ2-2; 7 positions match TRBD1. V lost 3 bases and J lost 0; bases outside the gene matches: 1. The germline V gene has CDR1 LNHNV and CDR2 YYDKDF (reference sequence). The CDR3 is 15 amino acids.

The chain links TRBV27 to TRBJ1-1, with a weak D call TRBD1 (6 bases). From germline, CDR1 is MNHEY and CDR2 SMNVEV (reference sequence). The CDR3 totals 15 residues. V shed 3 bases and J shed 5 bases, with 16 bases lying between them. CDR3 coding DNA: TGTGCCAGCAGTTTGAGTGGGGGCTTTTGGACTGAAGCTTTCTTT. It is translated as CASSLSGGFWTEAFF.

The V gene is TRBV19, the J gene TRBJ1-1; weak D call: TRBD1 (5 bases). From germline, CDR1 is LNHDA and CDR2 SQIVND (reference sequence). The CDR3 extends over 15 amino acids. The germline V and J ends were trimmed by 8 bases and 3 bases, with 19 bases remaining between them. CDR3 sequence reads: CASCRAGGVDTEAFF. The DNA for the CDR3 is TGTGCCAGTTGTCGAGCCGGGGGGGTGGACACTGAAGCTTTCTTT.

This clone was found a few times. The V gene is TRBV29-1, the J gene TRBJ2-2; 8 nucleotides agree with TRBD2. The V segment lost 4 bases and the J segment 6 bases; nucleotides outside the gene matches: 4. CDR3 length equals 13 residues. Germline V lookup: CDR1 SQVTM, CDR2 ANQGSEA. The CDR3 loop reads CSVGQRGPGELFF. The CDR3 nucleotides are TGCAGCGTTGGCCAGCGGGGGCCCGGGGAGCTGTTTTTT.

Notes on this clone: Germline and junction disagree at one end, which may indicate a read error. V usage is TRBV7-9 and J usage is TRBJ2-7, with TRBD2 as a possible D gene (6 bases). Germline V gene data show CDR1 as SEHNR and CDR2 as FQNEAQ (reference sequence). The CDR3 is 16 amino acids. In DNA, the CDR3 is TGTTCCAGCAGCCCCCCCGGGCGGACTAAGGTCTACGAGCAGTACTTC. This sequence encodes CSSSPPGRTKVYEQYF.

The chain combines TRBV5-1 with TRBJ2-7; maybe TRBD1 (6 bases). Trimming removed 5 bases from V and 7 bases from J, with 16 bases in between. This CDR3 comprises 13 residues. From germline, CDR1 is SGHRS and CDR2 YFSETQ. This CDR3 reads CASRGQGLGEQYF. CDR3 DNA: TGCGCCAGCAGAGGGCAGGGGCTAGGAGAGCAGTACTTC.

The V gene is TRBV15, the J gene TRBJ2-1, with a weak D call TRBD2 (7 bases). The CDR3 extends over 14 amino acids. Germline V CDR1 and CDR2: LNHNV, YYDKDF (reference sequence). V was pared by 5 bases and J by 7 bases, with 15 bases between. The CDR3 DNA reads as TGTGCCACCAGCTTCGTAGGGGGGGCAAATGAGCAGTTCTTC. It codes for CATSFVGGANEQFF.

The gene calls are TRBV7-2 and TRBJ1-4, with D possibly being TRBD1 (5 bases). Between the trimmed V and J ends, which lost 5 bases and 4 bases, there was a span of 17 bases. CDR3 length equals 16 residues. From germline, CDR1 is SGHTA and CDR2 FQGNSA. The CDR3 protein is CASSPIGERVNEKLFF. As DNA, the CDR3 is TGTGCCAGCAGCCCAATAGGGGAGCGGGTTAATGAAAAACTGTTTTTT.

The gene calls are TRBV10-3 and TRBJ1-2; D gene ambiguous. Germline V gene data show CDR1 as ENHRY and CDR2 as SYGVKD. The CDR3 extends over 15 amino acids. V lost 2 bases and J 4 bases, leaving 14 bases between the germline ends. The CDR3 DNA follows: TGTGCCATCAGTGAGCCCCGACGGGGTCTCTATGGCTACACCTTC. This codes for CAISEPRRGLYGYTF.

The chain is built from TRBV6-5 and TRBJ1-1; the D gene is possibly TRBD1 (6 bases). With 6 bases removed from V and 6 bases from J, the gap between germline ends came to 14 bases. Germline lookup yields CDR1 MNHEY and CDR2 SVGAGI. The length of the CDR3 is 13 residues. The chain's CDR3 is CASRIGTNAEAFF. The CDR3 bases are TGTGCCAGCAGGATCGGGACAAACGCTGAAGCTTTCTTT.

This rearrangement joins TRBV11-3 to TRBJ2-7; 8 bases agree with TRBD2. The V gene's germline CDR1 is SGHNT and CDR2 YENEEA. Trimming at V came to 8 bases and at J to 10 bases, leaving 7 bases not matched to a gene. This CDR3 is 11 amino acids long. CDR3 DNA: TGTGCCAGCGGTTCCAGCGGGAGTCAGTACGTC. Protein product: CASGSSGSQYV.

The chain recombines TRBV5-6 with TRBJ2-7, with D possibly TRBD1 on 6 matching bases. Germline CDR1 SGHDT, CDR2 YYEEEE. The CDR3 sequence is 17 residues long. Trimming removed 1 base from V and 3 bases from J, with 20 bases in between. The CDR3 loop reads CASSLSGTQSRRYEQYF. CDR3 DNA: TGTGCCAGCAGCTTGTCCGGGACACAATCACGCCGCTACGAGCAGTACTTC. The entire variable domain, with the rest obtained from reference TRBV5-6 and TRBJ2-7, is as follows: DAGVTQSPTHLIKTRGQQVTLRCSPKSGHDTVSWYQQALGQGPQFIFQYYEEEERQRGNFPDRFSGHQFPNYSSELNVNALLLGDSALYLCASSLSGTQSRRYEQYFGPGTRLTVT.

This clone was seen just once. The V and J genes are TRBV18 and TRBJ1-1; maybe TRBD1 (6 bases). Between the trimmed V and J ends, which lost 1 base and 1 base, there was a span of 7 bases. CDR1 and CDR2 (germline): KGHSH, LQKENI. CDR3 length equals 14 residues. The CDR3 here is CASSPRGQNTEAFF. For the CDR3, the DNA is TGTGCCAGCTCACCACGGGGACAGAACACTGAAGCTTTCTTT.

This chain connects TRBV14 to TRBJ1-2; D remains ambiguous. Germline V gene sequence: CDR1 SGHDN, CDR2 FVKESK. This CDR3 comprises 13 residues. Deletions cut 2 bases from V and 4 bases from J, with 8 bases between. The CDR3 reads CASSQRRGYGYTF. The CDR3 bases are TGTGCCAGCAGCCAACGACGGGGCTATGGCTACACCTTC.

The gene calls are TRBV25-1 and TRBJ2-2, with D perhaps TRBD1 (6 bases). The CDR3 spans 15 residues. In germline, CDR1 is MGHDK, CDR2 SYGVNS. Trimming pared 3 bases from V and 5 bases from J, leaving 13 bases between. This CDR3 reads CASSDGGGVTGELFF. The CDR3 DNA is TGTGCCAGCAGTGATGGGGGCGGCGTGACCGGGGAGCTGTTTTTT.

The chain has TRBV29-1 and TRBJ1-2; D is unresolved. Germline-derived CDR1 and CDR2 are SQVTM and ANQGSEA. The CDR3 loop spans 10 amino acids. The germline V and J ends were trimmed by 0 bases and 7 bases, with 3 bases remaining between them. The CDR3 spells CSVEESGYTF. The CDR3 region has the DNA TGCAGCGTTGAAGAGAGTGGCTACACCTTC.

The rearrangement uses TRBV5-4 and TRBJ2-1, with TRBD2 matching over 14 bases. The germline V gene has CDR1 SGHNT and CDR2 YYREEE (reference sequence). The trim removed 4 bases at V and 10 bases at J, leaving 7 bases unmatched. CDR3 length: 15 amino acids. The CDR3 bases are TGTGCCAGCAGCATGACTAGCGGGAGGGCGGAGGAGCAGTTCTTC. Protein product: CASSMTSGRAEEQFF.

The chain couples TRBV14 to TRBJ1-2; D remains ambiguous. The CDR3 loop spans 13 amino acids. Between the trimmed V and J ends, which lost 4 bases and 8 bases, there was a span of 14 bases. CDR1 and CDR2 from the germline V gene are SGHDN and FVKESK. CDR3 in amino acids: CASSREYSIGYTF. As DNA, the CDR3 is TGTGCCAGCAGCCGGGAGTACTCTATCGGCTACACCTTC.

The rearrangement joins TRBV30 to TRBJ2-1; TRBD2 aligns across 8 bases. The V segment lost 1 base and the J segment 6 bases; nucleotides outside the gene matches: 8. This CDR3 region has 15 residues. Germline assignment: CDR1 GTSNPN and CDR2 SVGIG (reference sequence). The CDR3 is CAWSGIAGKRNEQFF. CDR3 in DNA: TGTGCCTGGAGTGGGATAGCGGGGAAACGCAATGAGCAGTTCTTC.

V usage is TRBV2 and J usage is TRBJ2-1; possibly TRBD2 for D (5 bases). The CDR3 runs 16 residues. V lost 7 bases and J lost 5, with 21 bases in between. Germline V gene data show CDR1 as SNHLY and CDR2 as FYNNEI. The CDR3 region is CASKPRRTAGDNEQFF. Here the CDR3 DNA reads TGTGCCAGCAAACCTAGGAGGACGGCGGGTGACAATGAGCAGTTCTTC.

Worth noting for this clone: Other DNA sequences in this specimen translate into the identical CDR3. CDR3 bases: TGTGCCAGCAGTCAGACTAGCGGGGGGTACAATGAGCAGTTCTTC. This sequence encodes CASSQTSGGYNEQFF. The chain couples TRBV6-5 to TRBJ2-1, with 13 bases identical to TRBD2. There are 15 residues in the CDR3. CDR1 MNHEY and CDR2 SVGAGI come from the germline V gene. The V and J ends lost 5 bases and 4 bases, in that order; junction bases with no gene match: 2.

With regard to this clone: No conserved phenylalanine or tryptophan ends this CDR3, so it is likely a read error. No DNA is shown, since the ends of the CDR3 on it are uncertain; the CDR3 is the one TCRdb lists. The chain carries TRBV5-1 and TRBJ2-7; the DNA was not used to check the table's D call, TRBD2. Germline V lookup: CDR1 SGHRS, CDR2 YFSETQ. 12 amino acids form the CDR3, both terminal residues included. CDR3 sequence: CASSLAGEGPTI.

The chain is built from TRBV6-4 and TRBJ2-3; D is possibly TRBD2 (6 bases). Per the germline V gene, CDR1 is MRHNA and CDR2 is SNTAGT. The germline V and J ends were trimmed by 0 bases and 4 bases, with 11 bases remaining between them. The CDR3 runs 15 residues. CDR3 nucleotide sequence: TGTGCCAGCAGTGACTCGGGGGGTCCTTCAGATACGCAGTATTTT. This encodes CASSDSGGPSDTQYF.

This rearrangement joins TRBV5-1 to TRBJ2-7; 8 bases fit TRBD1. The length of the CDR3 is 14 residues. Looked up from germline, CDR1 is SGHRS and CDR2 is YFSETQ. Germline trimming cut 4 bases from V and 5 bases from J; bases unmatched to any gene: 8. CDR3 region: CASSTFGQGDEQYF. The CDR3 DNA reads as TGCGCCAGCAGCACATTCGGACAGGGTGACGAGCAGTACTTC.

The chain has TRBV7-3 and TRBJ1-6, with D perhaps matching TRBD1 (6 bases). Trimming removed 2 bases from V and 10 bases from J, with 15 bases in between. The germline V gene encodes CDR1 SGHTA and CDR2 FQGTGA. The CDR3 covers 15 residues. CDR3 nucleotides: TGTGCCAGCAGCTTATTTGGGGGGGCAGGGTCACCCCTCCACTTT. Amino acids: CASSLFGGAGSPLHF.

The CDR3 region has the DNA TGTGCCAGCAGTCCACGCACAGGGGAAAACACCGGGGAGCTGTTTTTT. Translating gives CASSPRTGENTGELFF. The rearrangement joins TRBV27 to TRBJ2-2, with TRBD1 matching 7 bases. The CDR3 is 16 residues long. CDR1 MNHEY and CDR2 SMNVEV come from the germline V gene (reference sequence). V was pared by 5 bases and J by 2 bases, with 8 bases of the junction left unmatched.

The chain has TRBV5-6 and TRBJ2-7, with D perhaps TRBD1 (6 bases). V lost 4 bases to trimming and J lost 7 bases, with 18 bases between them. The CDR3 is 14 amino acids. Looked up from germline, CDR1 is SGHDT and CDR2 is YYEEEE. In nucleotides, the CDR3 is TGTGCCAGCAGCCCCGGGACATACTCTACGGAGCAGTACGTC. This sequence encodes CASSPGTYSTEQYV.

V usage is TRBV29-1 and J usage is TRBJ2-7; D possibly corresponds to TRBD2 (5 bases). The CDR3 extends over 11 amino acids. V lost 4 bases and J lost 5, with 9 bases in between. The germline gives CDR1 SQVTM, CDR2 ANQGSEA. CDR3 nucleotides: TGCAGCGTTGGGCCCGGGAACGAGCAGTACTTC. This codes for CSVGPGNEQYF.

This chain uses TRBV28 with TRBJ2-5; 8 bases fit TRBD2. Trimming cost V 8 bases and J 5 bases; bases outside gene matches: 7. Germline loops: CDR1 MDHEN, CDR2 SYDVKM. The CDR3 has 13 residues. CDR3 DNA sequence: TGTGCCAGCGGCCGGGGGGGTGGGGAGACCCAGTACTTC. Translated: CASGRGGGETQYF.

The chain recombines TRBV25-1 with TRBJ2-5; D gene uncertain. There are 12 residues in the CDR3. Trimming left V 3 bases short and J 1 base short, with 3 bases between. Looked up from germline, CDR1 is MGHDK and CDR2 is SYGVNS. This chain's CDR3 is CASSDLQETQYF. The CDR3 nucleotides are TGTGCCAGCAGTGACCTCCAAGAGACCCAGTACTTC.